This T cell receptor (beta chain) was captured by sequencing in a study of blood T cell repertoires in COVID-19. About the study: PBMCs, B-cell-depleted T cells, or T cells provided the cDNA or gDNA that made up the material.

V was shortened by 1 base and J by 6 bases, with 6 bases between the two germline ends. The V gene's germline CDR1 is SGHDN and CDR2 FVKESK. This CDR3 contains 13 residues. Clones were sequenced by immunoSEQ multiplex PCR, and TCRdb holds only the in-frame ones, with some missing. The table shows about 50,000 clones, with about 85% occurring only once. The sample consisted of peripheral blood. This receptor was obtained from a man in his fifties or sixties with acute or convalescent COVID-19. The chain combines TRBV14 with TRBJ2-2, with no clear D. The CDR3 nucleotides are TGTGCCAGCAGCCAAGTGTATCCCGGGGAGCTGTTTTTT. This codes for CASSQVYPGELFF.